This TCR beta chain was recorded in a study of shared clonotypes between healthy human individuals. Per the authors' pipeline: There were no quality scores in the junction-only immunoSEQ sequences, so filtering differed. The protocol was immunoSEQ multiplex PCR, while the TCRdb copy is restricted to in-frame clones and leaves out a portion. V, J and clone size reflect that table, while D and trimming were determined from the DNA. Counted here are roughly 2.2 million clones, 80% to 95% occurring once; the ten biggest clones make up 0.39%. Trimming removed 3 bases from V and 4 bases from J, with 25 bases in between. CDR1 SGHDT and CDR2 YYEEEE come from the germline V gene. The CDR3 sequence is 18 residues long.

The chain has TRBV5-6 and TRBJ2-5; D may be TRBD1 (6 bases). The sequence was collected from a man younger than 35 in good health. Some clones in this sample may be carry-over from other donors' samples. Sample: naive CD4+ T cells from PBMCs. Specified subset: CD45RA+ positively selected. CDR3 in DNA: TGTGCCAGCAGCTCGCCCACCAGGGCACTTCAAGGGGGAGAGACCCAGTACTTC. It yields the protein CASSSPTRALQGGETQYF.